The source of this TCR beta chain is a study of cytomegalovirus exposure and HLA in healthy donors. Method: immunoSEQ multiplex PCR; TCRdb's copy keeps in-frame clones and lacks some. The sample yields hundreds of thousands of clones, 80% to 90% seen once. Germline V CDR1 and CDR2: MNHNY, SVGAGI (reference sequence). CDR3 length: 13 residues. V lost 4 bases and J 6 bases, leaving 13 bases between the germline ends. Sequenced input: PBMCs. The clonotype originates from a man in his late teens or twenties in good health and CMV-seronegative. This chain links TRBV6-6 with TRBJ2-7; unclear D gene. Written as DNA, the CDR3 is TGTGCCAGCAGTTCGACGGTGCGAGGCGAGCAGTACTTC. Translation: CASSSTVRGEQYF.